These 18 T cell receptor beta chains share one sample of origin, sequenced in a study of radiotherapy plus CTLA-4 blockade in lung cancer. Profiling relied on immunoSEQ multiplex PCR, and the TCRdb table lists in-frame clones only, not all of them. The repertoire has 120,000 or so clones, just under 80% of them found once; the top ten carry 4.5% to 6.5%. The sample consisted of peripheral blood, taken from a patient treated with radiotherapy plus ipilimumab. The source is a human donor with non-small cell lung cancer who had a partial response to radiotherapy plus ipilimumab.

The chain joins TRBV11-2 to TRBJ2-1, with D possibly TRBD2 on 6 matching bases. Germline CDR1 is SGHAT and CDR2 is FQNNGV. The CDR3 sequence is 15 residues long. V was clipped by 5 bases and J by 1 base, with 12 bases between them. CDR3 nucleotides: TGTGCCAGCAGCCTCTCTAGCGCGTCCTACAATGAGCAGTTCTTC. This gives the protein CASSLSSASYNEQFF.

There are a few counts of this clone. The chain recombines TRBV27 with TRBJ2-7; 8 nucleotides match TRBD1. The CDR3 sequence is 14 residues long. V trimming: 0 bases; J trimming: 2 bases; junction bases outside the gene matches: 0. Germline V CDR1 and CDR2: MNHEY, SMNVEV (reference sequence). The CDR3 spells CASSLSRGPYEQYF. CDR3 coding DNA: TGTGCCAGCAGTTTATCCAGGGGGCCCTACGAGCAGTACTTC.

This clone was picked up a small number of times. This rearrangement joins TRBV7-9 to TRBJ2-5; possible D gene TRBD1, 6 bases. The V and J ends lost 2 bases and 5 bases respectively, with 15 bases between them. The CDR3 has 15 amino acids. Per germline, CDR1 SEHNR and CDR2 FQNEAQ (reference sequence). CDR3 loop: CASSLIGTQGETQYF. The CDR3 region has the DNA TGTGCCAGCAGCTTAATTGGCACTCAGGGGGAGACCCAGTACTTC.

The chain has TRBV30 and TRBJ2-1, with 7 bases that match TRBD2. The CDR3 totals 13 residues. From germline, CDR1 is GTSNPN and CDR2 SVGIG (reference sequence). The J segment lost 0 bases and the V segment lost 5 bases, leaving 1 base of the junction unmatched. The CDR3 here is CAWGDYSYNEQFF. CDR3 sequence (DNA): TGTGCCTGGGGGGACTACTCCTACAATGAGCAGTTCTTC.

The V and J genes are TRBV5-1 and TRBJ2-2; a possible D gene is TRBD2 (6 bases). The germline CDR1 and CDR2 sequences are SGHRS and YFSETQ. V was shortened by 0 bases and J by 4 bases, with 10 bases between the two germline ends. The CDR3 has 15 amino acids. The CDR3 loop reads CASSLAGRSTGELFF. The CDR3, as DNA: TGCGCCAGCAGCTTGGCAGGGAGGAGCACCGGGGAGCTGTTTTTT.

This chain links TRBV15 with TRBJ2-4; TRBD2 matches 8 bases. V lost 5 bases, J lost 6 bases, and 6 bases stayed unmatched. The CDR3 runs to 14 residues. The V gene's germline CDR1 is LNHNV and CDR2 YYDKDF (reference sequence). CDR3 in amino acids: CATSDPTSGNIQYF. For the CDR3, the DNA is TGTGCCACCAGCGACCCTACTAGCGGAAACATTCAGTACTTC.

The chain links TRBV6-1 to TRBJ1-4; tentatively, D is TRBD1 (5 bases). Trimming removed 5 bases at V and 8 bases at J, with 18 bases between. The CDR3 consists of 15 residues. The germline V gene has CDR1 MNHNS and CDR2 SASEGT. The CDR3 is CASSNPLGYREKLFF. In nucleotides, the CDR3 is TGTGCCAGCAGTAACCCCCTCGGCTACAGGGAAAAACTGTTTTTT.

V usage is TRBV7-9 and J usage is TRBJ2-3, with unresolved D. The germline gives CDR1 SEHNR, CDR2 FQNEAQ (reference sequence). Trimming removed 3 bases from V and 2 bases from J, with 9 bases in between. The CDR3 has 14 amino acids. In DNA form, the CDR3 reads TGTGCCAGCAGCTTTCCCGGGTTCACAGATACGCAGTATTTT. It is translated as CASSFPGFTDTQYF.

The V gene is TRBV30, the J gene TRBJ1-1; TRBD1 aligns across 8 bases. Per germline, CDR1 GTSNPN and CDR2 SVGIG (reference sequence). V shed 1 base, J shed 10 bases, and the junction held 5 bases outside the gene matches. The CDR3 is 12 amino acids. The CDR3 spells CAWSADRGSAFF. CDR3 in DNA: TGTGCCTGGAGTGCAGACAGGGGTTCAGCTTTCTTT.

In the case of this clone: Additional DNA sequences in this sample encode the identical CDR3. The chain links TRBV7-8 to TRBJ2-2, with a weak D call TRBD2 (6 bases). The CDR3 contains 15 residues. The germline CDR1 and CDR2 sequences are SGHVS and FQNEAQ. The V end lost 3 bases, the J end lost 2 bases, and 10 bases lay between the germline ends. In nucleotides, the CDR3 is TGTGCCAGCAGCTTCGGGGGTAGCAACACCGGGGAGCTGTTTTTT. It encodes CASSFGGSNTGELFF.

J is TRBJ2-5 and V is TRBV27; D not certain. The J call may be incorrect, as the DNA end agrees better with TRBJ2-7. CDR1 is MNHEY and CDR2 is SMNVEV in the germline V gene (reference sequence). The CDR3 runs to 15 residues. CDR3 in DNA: TGTGCCAGCAGTTTAGGGCAGCCCCACTCCTACGAGCAGTACTTC. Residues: CASSLGQPHSYEQYF.

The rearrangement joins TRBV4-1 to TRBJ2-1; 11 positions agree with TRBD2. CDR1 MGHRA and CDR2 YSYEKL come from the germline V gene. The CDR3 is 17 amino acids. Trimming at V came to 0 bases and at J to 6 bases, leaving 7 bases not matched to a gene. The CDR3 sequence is CASSQDIGLAGINEQFF. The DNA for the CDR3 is TGCGCCAGCAGCCAAGATATTGGACTAGCGGGTATCAATGAGCAGTTCTTC.

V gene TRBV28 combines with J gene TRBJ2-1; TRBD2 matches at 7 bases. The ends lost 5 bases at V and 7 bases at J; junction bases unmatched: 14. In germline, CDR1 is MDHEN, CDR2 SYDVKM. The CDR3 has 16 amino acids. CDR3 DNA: TGTGCCAGCAGTCCAAATGGACTACCCGGGGGGAATGAGCAGTTCTTC. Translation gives CASSPNGLPGGNEQFF.

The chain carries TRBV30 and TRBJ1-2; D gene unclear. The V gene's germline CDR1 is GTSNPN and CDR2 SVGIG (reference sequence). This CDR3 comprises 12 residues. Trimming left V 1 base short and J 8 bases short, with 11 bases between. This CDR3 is CAWSAGHRGYTF. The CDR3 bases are TGTGCCTGGAGTGCCGGTCACCGGGGCTACACCTTC. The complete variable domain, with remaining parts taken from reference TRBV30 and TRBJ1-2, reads SQTIHQWPATLVQPVGSPLSLECTVEGTSNPNLYWYRQAAGRGLQLLFYSVGIGQISSEVPQNLSASRPQDRQFILSSKKLLLSDSGFYLCAWSAGHRGYTFGSGTRLTVV.

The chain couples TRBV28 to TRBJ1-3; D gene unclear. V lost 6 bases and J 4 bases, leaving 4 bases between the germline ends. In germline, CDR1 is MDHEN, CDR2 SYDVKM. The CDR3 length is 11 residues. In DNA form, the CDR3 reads TGTGCCAGCAGACTAGGAAACACCATATATTTT. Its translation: CASRLGNTIYF.

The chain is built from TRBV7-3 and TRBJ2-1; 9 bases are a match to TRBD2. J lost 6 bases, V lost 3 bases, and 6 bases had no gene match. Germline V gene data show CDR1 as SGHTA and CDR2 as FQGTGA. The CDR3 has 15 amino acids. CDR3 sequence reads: CASSFGREGFNEQFF. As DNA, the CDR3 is TGTGCCAGCAGCTTTGGGCGGGAGGGCTTCAATGAGCAGTTCTTC. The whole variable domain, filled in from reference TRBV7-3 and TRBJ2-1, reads GAGVSQTPSNKVTEKGKYVELRCDPISGHTALYWYRQSLGQGPEFLIYFQGTGAADDSGLPNDRFFAVRPEGSVSTLKIQRTERGDSAVYLCASSFGREGFNEQFFGPGTRLTVL.

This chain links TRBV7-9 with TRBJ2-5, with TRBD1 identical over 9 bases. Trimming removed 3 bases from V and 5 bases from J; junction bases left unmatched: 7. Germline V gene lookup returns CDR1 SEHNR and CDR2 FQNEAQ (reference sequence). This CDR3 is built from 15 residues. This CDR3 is CASSFPQGAVETQYF. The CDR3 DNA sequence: TGTGCCAGCAGCTTCCCACAGGGGGCGGTCGAGACCCAGTACTTC.

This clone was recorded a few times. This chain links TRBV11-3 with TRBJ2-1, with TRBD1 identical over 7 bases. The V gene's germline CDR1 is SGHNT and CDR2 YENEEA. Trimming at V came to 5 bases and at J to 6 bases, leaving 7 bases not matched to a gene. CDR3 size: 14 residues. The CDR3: CASSPPGQINEQFF. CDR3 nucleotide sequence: TGTGCCAGCAGCCCCCCGGGACAGATCAATGAGCAGTTCTTC.